Described below is a single T cell receptor beta chain sequence and its context. The antigen remains unidentified. This sample is part of a study of T cell responses to AZD1222 COVID-19 vaccine. Overall study results and limits: Regions 160-218 and 743-854 held dominance among vaccine-associated CD4 TCRs, which spanned spike. No repertoire was sampled before or during the peak T cell response, only after it. Spike-specific TCR breadth and depth went up after people got two AZD1222 doses. Donors in the cohort were predominantly white British and more often female, and clonal diversity was possibly underestimated.

CDR1 SGHNT and CDR2 YYREEE come from the germline V gene (reference sequence). The CDR3 has 15 residues. V was clipped by 4 bases and J by 9 bases; unmatched bases: 10. Using immunoSEQ multiplex PCR, the repertoire was profiled, and TCRdb retains in-frame clones only, with some absent. The repertoire holds roughly 160,000 clones, roughly nine tenths seen once, with 6.9% in the top ten. The chain employs TRBV5-4 and TRBJ1-4; 9 positions match TRBD1. This clonotype was obtained from an adult in good health. The sample here was peripheral blood, taken on day 0 of AZD1222 vaccination. In nucleotides, the CDR3 is TGTGCCAGCAGCCCGGGACAGGGACCGGAGAAAAAACTGTTTTTT. Its translation: CASSPGQGPEKKLFF. Filled out from reference TRBV5-4 and TRBJ1-4, the complete variable domain reads ETGVTQSPTHLIKTRGQQVTLRCSSQSGHNTVSWYQQALGQGPQFIFQYYREEENGRGNFPPRFSGLQFPNYSSELNVNALELDDSALYLCASSPGQGPEKKLFFGSGTQLSVL.